This is a list of T cell receptor beta chains from one sample in a study of blood T cell dynamics during melanoma immunotherapy. Sequencing used immunoSEQ multiplex PCR; TCRdb keeps in-frame clones, though not all of them. The sample has more than 9,000 clones; about nine tenths are singletons. The sequencing used blood, collected from a patient treated with checkpoint blockade. These receptors were collected from a human donor with melanoma. Both conserved end residues are part of each CDR3. Fields, in order: CDR3 protein, CDR3 DNA, J gene, D gene, clone size, CDR3 length, V gene. The D gene is left open where the match is weak. Clone size is stated in some rows and not others, as once, few, many or a class when expanded.

CDR3aa: CSVRKGGRSTEAFF
CDR3nt: TGCAGCGTTCGCAAGGGGGGTCGGTCCACTGAAGCTTTCTTT
j_gene: TRBJ1-1
d_gene: NA
abundance: NA
len: 14
v_gene: TRBV29-1

CDR3aa: CASSPSTDTQYF
CDR3nt: TGTGCCAGCAGTCCTAGCACAGATACGCAGTATTTT
j_gene: TRBJ2-3
d_gene: NA
abundance: NA
len: 12
v_gene: TRBV11-2

CDR3aa: CASSSNTGPGEAFF
CDR3nt: TGTGCCAGCAGTTCAAATACGGGACCGGGAGAAGCTTTCTTT
j_gene: TRBJ1-1
d_gene: NA
abundance: NA
len: 14
v_gene: TRBV6-5

CDR3aa: CASSLDGNNEKLFF
CDR3nt: TGTGCCAGCAGCTTGGATGGAAACAATGAAAAACTGTTTTTT
j_gene: TRBJ1-4
d_gene: NA
abundance: NA
len: 14
v_gene: TRBV5-4

CDR3aa: CASSVSLPDTQYF
CDR3nt: TGTGCCAGCAGCGTATCGTTGCCAGATACGCAGTATTTT
j_gene: TRBJ2-3
d_gene: NA
abundance: NA
len: 13
v_gene: TRBV9

CDR3aa: CSVGADSTDTQYF
CDR3nt: TGCAGCGTTGGAGCAGATAGCACAGATACGCAGTATTTT
j_gene: TRBJ2-3
d_gene: NA
abundance: NA
len: 13
v_gene: TRBV29-1

CDR3aa: CASSLDNREQFF
CDR3nt: TGTGCCAGCAGCCTCGACAACAGAGAGCAGTTCTTC
j_gene: TRBJ2-1
d_gene: NA
abundance: NA
len: 12
v_gene: TRBV9

CDR3aa: CASSLALAGGNEQFF
CDR3nt: TGCGCCAGCAGCTTGGCTCTAGCGGGGGGGAATGAGCAGTTCTTC
j_gene: TRBJ2-1
d_gene: TRBD2
abundance: NA
len: 15
v_gene: TRBV5-1

CDR3aa: CASSSTGQGNTEAFF
CDR3nt: TGTGCCAGCTCATCAACCGGACAGGGGAACACTGAAGCTTTCTTT
j_gene: TRBJ1-1
d_gene: TRBD1
abundance: NA
len: 15
v_gene: TRBV18

CDR3aa: CATSLKTGNTGELFF
CDR3nt: TGTGCCACCAGCCTAAAAACTGGGAACACCGGGGAGCTGTTTTTT
j_gene: TRBJ2-2
d_gene: NA
abundance: NA
len: 15
v_gene: TRBV15

CDR3aa: CASSERQGVYEQYF
CDR3nt: TGTGCCAGCAGTGAAAGGCAGGGGGTCTACGAGCAGTACTTC
j_gene: TRBJ2-7
d_gene: TRBD1
abundance: medium-sized
len: 14
v_gene: TRBV2

CDR3aa: CASSLTGGEETQYF
CDR3nt: TGTGCCAGCAGCTTGACAGGGGGCGAGGAGACCCAGTACTTC
j_gene: TRBJ2-5
d_gene: TRBD1
abundance: NA
len: 14
v_gene: TRBV7-9

CDR3aa: CASSAQGADQETQYF
CDR3nt: TGTGCCAGCAGCGCACAGGGGGCTGACCAAGAGACCCAGTACTTC
j_gene: TRBJ2-5
d_gene: TRBD1
abundance: NA
len: 15
v_gene: TRBV2

CDR3aa: CASRETGGVNGYTF
CDR3nt: TGTGCCAGCCGAGAGACAGGGGGCGTGAATGGCTACACCTTC
j_gene: TRBJ1-2
d_gene: TRBD1
abundance: NA
len: 14
v_gene: TRBV25-1

CDR3aa: CASSPFAPGQGNKFDGYTF
CDR3nt: TGTGCCAGCAGCCCATTTGCTCCGGGACAGGGAAATAAATTTGATGGCTACACCTTC
j_gene: TRBJ1-2
d_gene: TRBD1
abundance: NA
len: 19
v_gene: TRBV7-6

CDR3aa: CAWKNDGRDRIFNYGYTF
CDR3nt: TGTGCCTGGAAGAACGATGGCAGGGACAGAATCTTTAACTATGGCTACACCTTC
j_gene: TRBJ1-2
d_gene: TRBD1
abundance: NA
len: 18
v_gene: TRBV30

CDR3aa: CASSPSQGRSGNQPQHF
CDR3nt: TGTGCCAGTAGTCCATCCCAGGGCCGAAGTGGCAATCAGCCCCAGCATTTT
j_gene: TRBJ1-5
d_gene: NA
abundance: NA
len: 17
v_gene: TRBV19

CDR3aa: CASSLDRGPYYEQYF
CDR3nt: TGTGCCAGCAGCTTGGACCGGGGGCCGTACTACGAGCAGTACTTC
j_gene: TRBJ2-7
d_gene: NA
abundance: NA
len: 15
v_gene: TRBV5-4

CDR3aa: CASSLEWGPDNEQFF
CDR3nt: TGTGCTAGCAGCTTAGAGTGGGGTCCGGACAATGAGCAGTTCTTC
j_gene: TRBJ2-1
d_gene: NA
abundance: NA
len: 15
v_gene: TRBV7-7

CDR3aa: CASSNPDRASNQPQHF
CDR3nt: TGTGCCAGTAGCAACCCGGACAGGGCCTCTAATCAGCCCCAGCATTTT
j_gene: TRBJ1-5
d_gene: TRBD1
abundance: few
len: 16
v_gene: TRBV19

CDR3aa: CASSADKYTQYF
CDR3nt: TGCGCCAGCAGCGCGGACAAATATACGCAGTATTTT
j_gene: TRBJ2-3
d_gene: NA
abundance: once
len: 12
v_gene: TRBV5-1

CDR3aa: CASSGGLWGTEAFF
CDR3nt: TGTGCCAGTAGTGGAGGGCTTTGGGGCACTGAAGCTTTCTTT
j_gene: TRBJ1-1
d_gene: NA
abundance: NA
len: 14
v_gene: TRBV19

CDR3aa: CASSLEGMNTEAFF
CDR3nt: TGTGCCAGCAGCTTGGAGGGTATGAACACTGAAGCTTTCTTT
j_gene: TRBJ1-1
d_gene: NA
abundance: NA
len: 14
v_gene: TRBV5-5

CDR3aa: CASSLDLAGDYEQYF
CDR3nt: TGTGCCAGCAGCTTGGATCTAGCGGGGGACTACGAGCAGTACTTC
j_gene: TRBJ2-7
d_gene: TRBD2
abundance: NA
len: 15
v_gene: TRBV5-4

CDR3aa: CASSLDRKETQYF
CDR3nt: TGTGCCAGCAGCCTCGACAGGAAAGAGACCCAGTACTTC
j_gene: TRBJ2-5
d_gene: NA
abundance: NA
len: 13
v_gene: TRBV7-9

CDR3aa: CASSIQGYEQYF
CDR3nt: TGTGCCAGCAGCATACAGGGATACGAGCAGTACTTC
j_gene: TRBJ2-7
d_gene: NA
abundance: NA
len: 12
v_gene: TRBV11-2

CDR3aa: CASSFAGNTIYF
CDR3nt: TGTGCCAGCAGCTTTGCTGGTAACACCATATATTTT
j_gene: TRBJ1-3
d_gene: NA
abundance: NA
len: 12
v_gene: TRBV5-5

CDR3aa: CASSNRGQGYGYTF
CDR3nt: TGTGCCAGCAGTAACAGGGGGCAGGGTTATGGCTACACCTTC
j_gene: TRBJ1-2
d_gene: TRBD1
abundance: NA
len: 14
v_gene: TRBV27

CDR3aa: CASSLAGLAGDEQYF
CDR3nt: TGTGCCAGCAGCTTAGCCGGACTAGCGGGGGACGAGCAGTACTTC
j_gene: TRBJ2-7
d_gene: TRBD2
abundance: NA
len: 15
v_gene: TRBV7-8

CDR3aa: CASSEIGGSNQPQHF
CDR3nt: TGTGCCAGCAGTGAAATCGGCGGTAGCAATCAGCCCCAGCATTTT
j_gene: TRBJ1-5
d_gene: NA
abundance: NA
len: 15
v_gene: TRBV6-1

CDR3aa: CASSTLDNLRVQAFF
CDR3nt: TGTGCCAGTAGTACCCTAGACAACCTGAGAGTCCAAGCTTTCTTT
j_gene: TRBJ1-1
d_gene: NA
abundance: NA
len: 15
v_gene: TRBV19

CDR3aa: CASSEVDRGMETQYF
CDR3nt: TGTGCCAGCAGTGAAGTAGACAGGGGGATGGAGACCCAGTACTTC
j_gene: TRBJ2-5
d_gene: TRBD1
abundance: NA
len: 15
v_gene: TRBV6-1

CDR3aa: CASSEARNEQFF
CDR3nt: TGTGCCAGTAGCGAGGCGAGAAATGAGCAGTTCTTC
j_gene: TRBJ2-1
d_gene: NA
abundance: NA
len: 12
v_gene: TRBV19

CDR3aa: CASSLGRTNNEQFF
CDR3nt: TGTGCCAGCAGCTTGGGGCGGACAAACAATGAGCAGTTCTTC
j_gene: TRBJ2-1
d_gene: NA
abundance: NA
len: 14
v_gene: TRBV5-8

CDR3aa: CSVEGEQMNTEAFF
CDR3nt: TGCAGCGTTGAAGGAGAACAGATGAACACTGAAGCTTTCTTT
j_gene: TRBJ1-1
d_gene: NA
abundance: NA
len: 14
v_gene: TRBV29-1

CDR3aa: CASSWMDRVYEQYF
CDR3nt: TGCGCCAGCAGCTGGATGGACAGGGTGTACGAGCAGTACTTC
j_gene: TRBJ2-7
d_gene: TRBD1
abundance: NA
len: 14
v_gene: TRBV5-1

CDR3aa: CASSQGWGEETQYF
CDR3nt: TGCGCCAGCAGCCAAGGGTGGGGAGAGGAGACCCAGTACTTC
j_gene: TRBJ2-5
d_gene: NA
abundance: NA
len: 14
v_gene: TRBV4-1

CDR3aa: CASSGTVSTDTQYF
CDR3nt: TGTGCCAGCAGTGGGACAGTTAGCACAGATACGCAGTATTTT
j_gene: TRBJ2-3
d_gene: NA
abundance: NA
len: 14
v_gene: TRBV2

CDR3aa: CASSTYREDTEAFF
CDR3nt: TGTGCCAGCAGTACTTACAGGGAAGACACTGAAGCTTTCTTT
j_gene: TRBJ1-1
d_gene: NA
abundance: NA
len: 14
v_gene: TRBV27

CDR3aa: CAISEGEEQETQYF
CDR3nt: TGTGCCATCAGTGAAGGGGAAGAACAAGAGACCCAGTACTTC
j_gene: TRBJ2-5
d_gene: NA
abundance: few
len: 14
v_gene: TRBV10-3

CDR3aa: CASGPGAGPQETQYF
CDR3nt: TGTGCCAGCGGCCCTGGGGCGGGGCCCCAAGAGACCCAGTACTTC
j_gene: TRBJ2-5
d_gene: NA
abundance: NA
len: 15
v_gene: TRBV7-9

CDR3aa: CASRPTEIIDTIYF
CDR3nt: TGCGCCAGCCGCCCGACAGAGATAATTGACACCATATATTTT
j_gene: TRBJ1-3
d_gene: NA
abundance: NA
len: 14
v_gene: TRBV5-1

CDR3aa: CASSTDRGQPQHF
CDR3nt: TGTGCCAGCAGCACCGACAGGGGTCAGCCCCAGCATTTT
j_gene: TRBJ1-5
d_gene: TRBD1
abundance: NA
len: 13
v_gene: TRBV11-2

CDR3aa: CASTPSGGSGDTQYF
CDR3nt: TGTGCCAGCACCCCTAGCGGGGGGTCAGGGGATACGCAGTATTTT
j_gene: TRBJ2-3
d_gene: TRBD2
abundance: NA
len: 15
v_gene: TRBV6-1

CDR3aa: CAREREGGRETQYF
CDR3nt: TGTGCCAGGGAGAGGGAGGGGGGCCGGGAGACCCAGTACTTC
j_gene: TRBJ2-5
d_gene: NA
abundance: few
len: 14
v_gene: TRBV5-6

CDR3aa: CASSLKRGNPNTGELFF
CDR3nt: TGCGCCAGCAGCTTAAAGCGGGGGAACCCGAACACCGGGGAGCTGTTTTTT
j_gene: TRBJ2-2
d_gene: TRBD2
abundance: once
len: 17
v_gene: TRBV5-1

CDR3aa: CASSLRGLHSYNEQFF
CDR3nt: TGTGCCAGCAGCTTGCGGGGCTTACACTCCTACAATGAGCAGTTCTTC
j_gene: TRBJ2-1
d_gene: NA
abundance: NA
len: 16
v_gene: TRBV5-6

CDR3aa: CASSLGREGNSPLHF
CDR3nt: TGTGCCAGCAGCTTAGGCAGGGAGGGAAATTCACCCCTCCATTTT
j_gene: TRBJ1-6
d_gene: NA
abundance: NA
len: 15
v_gene: TRBV7-8

CDR3aa: CASSRLAGSPQRDTQYF
CDR3nt: TGTGCCAGCAGCCGACTAGCGGGGAGCCCTCAGCGAGATACGCAGTATTTT
j_gene: TRBJ2-3
d_gene: TRBD2
abundance: once
len: 17
v_gene: TRBV7-9

CDR3aa: CASSFTSGGVDTQYF
CDR3nt: TGTGCCAGCAGCTTTACTAGCGGGGGGGTAGATACGCAGTATTTT
j_gene: TRBJ2-3
d_gene: TRBD2
abundance: once
len: 15
v_gene: TRBV5-4

CDR3aa: CATSSPGQGYNSPLHF
CDR3nt: TGTGCCACCAGCAGCCCAGGGCAAGGCTATAATTCACCCCTCCACTTT
j_gene: TRBJ1-6
d_gene: NA
abundance: NA
len: 16
v_gene: TRBV15